The 2 T cell receptor beta chains in this list originate from one sample, sequenced in a study of cytomegalovirus exposure and HLA in healthy donors (dated by TCRdb to the late 2010s). The library was generated by the immunoSEQ multiplex PCR assay. The table comes from immuneACCESS by way of TCRdb, which keeps in-frame sequences with V and J called. Part of the clones is missing from these tables; in studies checked, under half for an unresolved V gene and the rest for unknown reasons. The sample table contains roughly 60,000 clones; only one count was recorded for roughly 91% of them. The ten largest account for about 2% of the sample. Sequenced sample: PBMCs. The receptors derive from a woman aged 25 to 39 in good health and CMV-seronegative.

J is TRBJ1-2 and V is TRBV4-2; 8 bases align to TRBD1. V lost 3 bases and J lost 2; bases outside the gene matches: 11. The germline gives CDR1 LGHNA, CDR2 YNFKEQ. The CDR3 loop spans 17 amino acids. For the CDR3, the DNA is TGTGCCAGCAGCCAGACTTTTGGGACAGGTGGGAACTATGGCTACACCTTC. This sequence encodes CASSQTFGTGGNYGYTF.

The chain joins TRBV7-3 to TRBJ1-5; D unclear. CDR1 is SGHTA and CDR2 is FQGTGA in the germline V gene. The CDR3 sequence is 14 residues long. V was clipped by 2 bases and J by 4 bases, with 9 bases between them. The CDR3 sequence: CASSLGPTNQPQHF. Written as DNA, the CDR3 is TGTGCCAGCAGCTTAGGTCCCACAAATCAGCCCCAGCATTTT.